The clone carrying this T cell receptor (beta chain) occurred many times. The target antigen is unknown. The data belong to a study of T cells in Graves' hyperthyroidism and ophthalmopathy. Findings of the study overall: Expanded thyroid clonotypes (above 0.001) were mostly also found in blood.

The V and J ends lost 4 bases and 2 bases, in that order; junction bases with no gene match: 7. The germline gives CDR1 KGHDR, CDR2 SFDVKD. This CDR3 contains 16 residues. RNA transcripts provided the source from which TCR beta CDR3 regions were amplified. Carried out on the TCR CDR3, a first-round RT-PCR used the HTBI primer set. TCRdb fed the multiplex PCR reads into MiXCR, producing one record per CDR3 protein. The data show about 380,000 distinct CDR3 sequences, around 18% seen once. Exclusion of a patient resulted from uncontrolled infection, other autoimmune disease, pregnancy or lactation. An approximately 10 ml volume of fresh peripheral blood provided the PBMCs.

The material sequenced was blood. The gene calls are TRBV24-1 and TRBJ2-7, with 10 nucleotides matching TRBD1. The TCR comes from a man between 18 and 35 years old with Graves' ophthalmopathy. The CDR3 protein is CATSDSPGQGTYEQYF. The CDR3 nucleotides read TGTGCCACCAGTGACTCCCCGGGACAGGGGACCTACGAGCAGTACTTC.